The 24 T cell receptor beta chains below were found in one sample sequenced in a study of blood T cell repertoires in COVID-19. Profiled with immunoSEQ multiplex PCR; TCRdb holds only in-frame clones, not every one. The sample holds about 150,000 clones, approximately 78% seen once. The sample taken for sequencing was PBMCs or T cells enriched from blood (not recorded which). The receptor source for this set is a woman in her forties or fifties who had recovered from COVID-19.

The chain is built from TRBV4-1 and TRBJ1-4, with 11 bases lining up with TRBD1. The CDR3 spans 14 residues. The junction had 5 bases not matched to a gene; V was cut back by 3 bases and J by 11 bases. CDR1 is MGHRA, CDR2 YSYEKL, per germline. CDR3 region: CASSHPGQGVKLFF. The CDR3 nucleotides read TGCGCCAGCAGCCACCCGGGACAGGGGGTTAAACTGTTTTTT.

The genes are TRBV12-3 or TRBV12-4 and TRBJ1-1; D is unclear. The CDR3 is made up of 12 amino acids. V lost 1 base and J 11 bases, leaving 11 bases between the germline ends. The CDR3 here is CASSLDPERAFF. The CDR3 coding sequence is TGTGCCAGCAGTTTAGATCCGGAGAGGGCTTTCTTT.

This clone was observed many times. The DNA of the CDR3 is TGTGCCAGCAAGGTTGGGGGCTCCGGGGAGCTGTTTTTT. This gives the protein CASKVGGSGELFF. V gene TRBV6-5 combines with J gene TRBJ2-2, with D tentatively TRBD1 (6 bases). The CDR3 is 13 residues long. CDR1 is MNHEY, CDR2 SVGAGI, per germline. Trimming shortened V by 7 bases and J by 6 bases, and 12 bases separated the two germline ends.

This clone was detected a few times. This sequence joins TRBV11-2 and TRBJ2-3; D remains ambiguous. The CDR3 has 14 residues. V dropped 5 bases and J dropped 5 bases, with 14 bases sitting between them. In germline, CDR1 is SGHAT, CDR2 FQNNGV. The CDR3 DNA is TGTGCCAGCAGCCCAAGACCGCGGAGAGATACGCAGTATTTT. Amino acids: CASSPRPRRDTQYF.

The chain employs TRBV5-6 and TRBJ1-1; D call uncertain. The CDR3 has 15 amino acids. Germline CDR1 SGHDT, CDR2 YYEEEE. V was cut by 0 bases and J by 0 bases, with 9 bases left in between. The CDR3 coding sequence is TGTGCCAGCAGCTTGGTTCAGAACATGAACACTGAAGCTTTCTTT. Translated: CASSLVQNMNTEAFF.

This chain connects TRBV12-3 or TRBV12-4 to TRBJ1-2; no definite D call. V was trimmed by 2 bases and J by 6 bases, leaving 7 bases between them. The CDR3 extends over 12 amino acids. The CDR3 here is CASSLQADGYTF. The CDR3 bases are TGTGCCAGCAGTTTACAGGCTGATGGCTACACCTTC.

The chain links TRBV5-1 to TRBJ2-5; no definite D call. Germline CDR1 is SGHRS and CDR2 is YFSETQ. CDR3 size: 13 residues. V was shortened by 7 bases and J by 1 base, with 11 bases between the two germline ends. CDR3 bases: TGCGCCAGCCGCTACGTAGTCCAAGAGACCCAGTACTTC. This translates into CASRYVVQETQYF.

This sequence joins TRBV28 and TRBJ1-2; D not certain. The germline gives CDR1 MDHEN, CDR2 SYDVKM. This CDR3 has 12 residues. V lost 3 bases and J 7 bases, leaving 9 bases between the germline ends. The CDR3 region is CASSFRFGGYTF. The CDR3 region has the DNA TGTGCCAGCAGTTTCAGATTTGGTGGCTACACCTTC.

The chain links TRBV4-1 to TRBJ1-2, with a possible D match to TRBD1 (6 bases). The CDR3 has 14 residues. CDR1 and CDR2 (germline): MGHRA, YSYEKL. The V end lost 0 bases, the J end lost 8 bases, and 13 bases lay between the germline ends. In nucleotides, the CDR3 is TGCGCCAGCAGCCAAGAGGGTACAGGGACCGGCTACACCTTC. Protein: CASSQEGTGTGYTF.

The gene calls are TRBV5-8 and TRBJ1-1; no definite D call. The CDR3 contains 15 residues. Germline V gene sequence: CDR1 SGHTS, CDR2 YDEGEE. Trimming took off 3 bases at V and 2 bases at J, with 14 bases between the two ends. CDR3 sequence reads: CASSWIQSLNTEAFF. DNA for the CDR3: TGTGCCAGCAGCTGGATACAGTCGCTAAACACTGAAGCTTTCTTT.

V is TRBV5-1 and J is TRBJ2-7; TRBD1 agrees at 10 bases. Germline loops: CDR1 SGHRS, CDR2 YFSETQ. This CDR3 contains 14 residues. V trimming: 3 bases; J trimming: 3 bases; junction bases outside the gene matches: 3. The CDR3 loop reads CASSWTGGFYEQYF. The DNA for the CDR3 is TGCGCCAGCAGCTGGACAGGGGGATTCTACGAGCAGTACTTC.

The V and J genes are TRBV6-1 and TRBJ1-3, with 7 bases lining up with TRBD1. The CDR3 contains 17 residues. The germline gives CDR1 MNHNS, CDR2 SASEGT. Unmatched junction bases numbered 13, after V lost 2 bases and J lost 6 bases. Here the CDR3 reads CASSESFLPQGVNTIYF. CDR3 in DNA: TGTGCCAGCAGTGAATCCTTTTTGCCGCAGGGGGTAAACACCATATATTTT.

The chain links TRBV19 to TRBJ1-1, with D unclear. Germline V gene lookup returns CDR1 LNHDA and CDR2 SQIVND (reference sequence). CDR3 length equals 14 residues. Trimming shortened V by 1 base and J by 0 bases, and 6 bases separated the two germline ends. DNA for the CDR3: TGTGCCAGTAGTATAGCCGAGTTGAACACTGAAGCTTTCTTT. Its translation: CASSIAELNTEAFF.

V and J are TRBV5-6 and TRBJ2-2, with D possibly TRBD2 on 6 matching bases. CDR1 is SGHDT and CDR2 is YYEEEE in the germline V gene. V lost 10 bases and J 5 bases, leaving 18 bases between the germline ends. This CDR3 has 14 amino acids. The CDR3 loop is CAVGTLDLTGELFF. The CDR3 DNA follows: TGTGCCGTCGGGACTCTCGACCTAACCGGGGAGCTGTTTTTT.

The chain uses TRBV2 and TRBJ2-3, with TRBD2 as a possible D gene (5 bases). The CDR3 is 16 amino acids. Trimming took off 6 bases at V and 0 bases at J, with 16 bases between the two ends. The germline V gene has CDR1 SNHLY and CDR2 FYNNEI. Written as DNA, the CDR3 is TGTGCCAGCAGGGCGAGCGGCCTCACTAGCACAGATACGCAGTATTTT. This sequence encodes CASRASGLTSTDTQYF.

V is TRBV5-1 and J is TRBJ1-2; D gene unclear. Germline CDR1 reads SGHRS; CDR2 reads YFSETQ. The germline V and J ends were trimmed by 0 bases and 4 bases, with 10 bases remaining between them. This CDR3 has 14 residues. The CDR3 DNA follows: TGCGCCAGCAGCTTGGATTCCGAGTCCTATGGCTACACCTTC. As protein: CASSLDSESYGYTF. Based on the CDR3 plus reference TRBV5-1 and TRBJ1-2, the full variable domain is KAGVTQTPRYLIKTRGQQVTLSCSPISGHRSVSWYQQTPGQGLQFLFEYFSETQRNKGNFPGRFSGRQFSNSRSEMNVSTLELGDSALYLCASSLDSESYGYTFGSGTRLTVV.

This sequence joins TRBV5-4 and TRBJ2-7; D is perhaps TRBD1 (5 bases). There are 14 residues in the CDR3. Germline assignment: CDR1 SGHNT and CDR2 YYREEE (reference sequence). V was shortened by 1 base and J by 2 bases, with 10 bases between the two germline ends. CDR3 region: CASSLSTATYEQYF. For the CDR3, the DNA is TGTGCCAGCAGCTTGTCGACAGCTACCTACGAGCAGTACTTC.

V and J are TRBV5-4 and TRBJ2-1, with TRBD1 as a possible D gene (5 bases). The germline gives CDR1 SGHNT, CDR2 YYREEE (reference sequence). The CDR3 consists of 13 residues. The V gene lost 4 bases and the J gene lost 7 bases, with 12 bases spanning the gap. The CDR3 spells CASSVIGVNEQFF. The DNA for the CDR3 is TGTGCCAGCAGCGTGATAGGGGTAAATGAGCAGTTCTTC. The full variable domain, in which reference TRBV5-4 and TRBJ2-1 provide the parts outside the CDR3, is ETGVTQSPTHLIKTRGQQVTLRCSSQSGHNTVSWYQQALGQGPQFIFQYYREEENGRGNFPPRFSGLQFPNYSSELNVNALELDDSALYLCASSVIGVNEQFFGPGTRLTVL.

The V gene is TRBV20-1, the J gene TRBJ2-5; no firm D call. The CDR3 runs to 11 residues. Trimming removed 2 bases from V and 5 bases from J, with 6 bases in between. The germline V gene encodes CDR1 DFQATT and CDR2 SNEGSKA (reference sequence). The CDR3, as DNA: TGCAGTGCTAGATGGCAGGAGACCCAGTACTTC. This translates into CSARWQETQYF.

The chain employs TRBV29-1 and TRBJ2-1; tentatively, D is TRBD1 (5 bases). CDR3 size: 11 residues. V lost 5 bases, J lost 8 bases, and 10 bases lay in between. The V gene's germline CDR1 is SQVTM and CDR2 ANQGSEA. The CDR3 nucleotides read TGCAGCGTTCCCTGGGGCGATGAGCAGTTCTTC. This codes for CSVPWGDEQFF.

This clone has only a few counts. CDR3 DNA sequence: TGTGCCATCAGTGAGTCGACAGGGGGACTTAACGGCTACACCTTC. Amino acid sequence: CAISESTGGLNGYTF. The chain recombines TRBV10-3 with TRBJ1-2; 9 bases are shared with TRBD1. V shed 0 bases and J 8 bases; nucleotides not matched to a gene: 7. This CDR3 is 15 amino acids long. From germline, CDR1 is ENHRY and CDR2 SYGVKD.

This clone was seen only a few times. The V call is TRBV29-1, the J call TRBJ2-5, with TRBD2 matching over 12 bases. V lost 4 bases, J lost 4 bases, and 1 base stayed unmatched. The germline V gene has CDR1 SQVTM and CDR2 ANQGSEA. This CDR3 contains 13 residues. CDR3 DNA: TGCAGCGTTGTGACTAGCGGGGGAGAGACCCAGTACTTC. Amino acid sequence: CSVVTSGGETQYF.

This chain links TRBV5-6 with TRBJ1-5; TRBD1 matches 7 bases. V gave up 5 bases and J gave up 2 bases; unmatched junction bases: 4. CDR3 size: 14 residues. Germline CDR1 SGHDT, CDR2 YYEEEE. CDR3 protein: CASSATGGNQPQHF. The DNA for the CDR3 is TGTGCCAGCAGTGCCACAGGGGGCAATCAGCCCCAGCATTTT.

The rearrangement links TRBV29-1 to TRBJ2-5; 8 nucleotides line up with TRBD1. CDR1 is SQVTM, CDR2 ANQGSEA, per germline. The CDR3 has 13 residues. With 4 bases clipped from V and 5 bases from J, the junction kept 6 bases outside the gene matches. The CDR3 loop reads CSVAATGEETQYF. The CDR3 coding sequence is TGCAGCGTTGCAGCGACAGGGGAGGAGACCCAGTACTTC.